The 2 T cell receptor beta chains presented below share a single source sample, sequenced in a study of shared clonotypes between healthy human individuals. The repertoire was sequenced with immunoSEQ multiplex PCR; TCRdb's copy has only in-frame clones and lacks some. The sample lists fewer than 700,000 clones; around 78% were seen once. Material: PBMCs. The receptors here all came from a woman between 35 and 50 years old in good health. Some clones in this sample may be carry-over from other donors' samples.

This clone was picked up a small number of times. The chain joins TRBV29-1 to TRBJ1-1, with D uncertain. V was shortened by 4 bases and J by 2 bases, with 8 bases between the two germline ends. In germline, CDR1 is SQVTM, CDR2 ANQGSEA. The CDR3 is 12 amino acids. CDR3 sequence (DNA): TGCAGCGTTGGCTCGGTTAACACTGAAGCTTTCTTT. Protein: CSVGSVNTEAFF.

Notes on this clone: This sample includes further DNA sequences coding for the same CDR3. The chain has TRBV18 and TRBJ1-3; D gene ambiguous. The CDR3 runs to 13 residues. Germline CDR1 and CDR2: KGHSH and LQKENI. V was trimmed by 6 bases and J by 0 bases, leaving 6 bases between them. Here the CDR3 reads CASSPSSGNTIYF. CDR3 nucleotide sequence: TGTGCCAGCTCGCCGAGCTCTGGAAACACCATATATTTT. Full variable domain (rest looked up from reference TRBV18 and TRBJ1-3): NAGVMQNPRHLVRRRGQEARLRCSPMKGHSHVYWYRQLPEEGLKFMVYLQKENIIDESGMPKERFSAEFPKEGPSILRIQQVVRGDSAAYFCASSPSSGNTIYFGEGSWLTVV.